This is a list of T cell receptor beta chains from one sample in a study of cytomegalovirus exposure and HLA in healthy donors. The protocol was immunoSEQ multiplex PCR, while the TCRdb copy is restricted to in-frame clones and leaves out a portion. The table includes more than 100,000 clones, over 60% detected once. Specimen: PBMCs. The receptors derive from a woman in her fifties or sixties in good health and CMV-seronegative. CDR3s include the opening cysteine and the closing phenylalanine or tryptophan. Each record gives: D gene, CDR3 length, V gene, clone size, J gene, CDR3 DNA, CDR3 protein. The D gene is left open where the match is weak. Size is stated for part of the rows, as once, few or many counts, or as a class when the clone is expanded.

>TRBD1|15|TRBV6-5|once|TRBJ1-5
TGTGCCAGCAGTACGGACAGGGGGGGCAATCAGCCCCAGCATTTT
CASSTDRGGNQPQHF
>TRBD1|14|TRBV5-1|-|TRBJ2-5
TGCGCCAGCAGCCCAGACAGGGCTCGGGAGACCCAGTACTTC
CASSPDRARETQYF
>-|13|TRBV5-1|-|TRBJ2-4
TGCGCCAGCAGCGAGGCAGGGGAAAACATTCAGTACTTC
CASSEAGENIQYF
>TRBD2|16|TRBV7-8|few|TRBJ2-5
TGTGCCAGCAGCTTAGCCGGACTAGCGGGACGGGAGACCCAGTACTTC
CASSLAGLAGRETQYF
>-|14|TRBV6-1|-|TRBJ2-5
TGTGCCAGCAGCCGAACAGGGTTTGCGGAGACCCAGTACTTC
CASSRTGFAETQYF
>-|17|TRBV28|-|TRBJ2-3
TGTGCCAGCAGTTTTTCCATCGGGAGCTTAGGGAAAGATACGCAGTATTTT
CASSFSIGSLGKDTQYF
>TRBD2|16|TRBV27|-|TRBJ2-7
TGTGCCAGCAGGGGACTAGCGGGATTTGCAGCCTACGAGCAGTACTTC
CASRGLAGFAAYEQYF
>TRBD1|16|TRBV7-3|-|TRBJ2-6
TGTGCCAGCAGCTTATCAGGGGGCGGCGGGGCCAACGTCCTGACTTTC
CASSLSGGGGANVLTF
>-|13|TRBV6-1|-|TRBJ1-1
TGTGCCAGCAGTGAAAACGGGAACACTGAAGCTTTCTTT
CASSENGNTEAFF
>TRBD1|12|TRBV5-1|-|TRBJ1-1
TGCGCCAGCAGCCGTGACAGGGACGGAGCTTTCTTT
CASSRDRDGAFF
>-|19|TRBV21-1|-|TRBJ2-7
TGTGCCAGCAGCACCCCATCAGACAGGGACCAAGAACCTCCTAACGAGCAGTACTTC
CASSTPSDRDQEPPNEQYF
>-|13|TRBV19|-|TRBJ1-6
TGTGCCAGTAGGTGGGAGGGTAATTCACCCCTCCACTTT
CASRWEGNSPLHF
>-|13|TRBV5-1|-|TRBJ2-7
TGCGCCAGCAGCTTGGGTCAGGGCCTCGAGCAGTACTTC
CASSLGQGLEQYF
>TRBD2|16|TRBV12-5|-|TRBJ2-1
TGTGCTAGTGGCCCGGGACTAGCGGAGTCCTACAATGAGCAGTTCTTC
CASGPGLAESYNEQFF
>TRBD2|14|TRBV30|-|TRBJ2-3
TGTGCCTGGAGAGGACTAGCGGACACAGATACGCAGTATTTT
CAWRGLADTDTQYF
>-|14|TRBV5-5|-|TRBJ2-7
TGTGCCAGCAGCTTGGCCGACTCGGTGAGATGGCAGTACTTC
CASSLADSVRWQYF
>-|15|TRBV7-3|-|TRBJ1-6
TGTGCCAGCAGCTTAAGCGGAGCGGGGGGATCACCCCTCCACTTT
CASSLSGAGGSPLHF
>TRBD1|15|TRBV6-5|-|TRBJ1-4
TGTGCCAGCAGTTACTCGGGGACAGGGGGTGAAAAACTGTTTTTT
CASSYSGTGGEKLFF
>-|13|TRBV25-1|-|TRBJ2-3
TGTGCCAGCAGTGCTGGGGGGACAGATACGCAGTATTTT
CASSAGGTDTQYF
>TRBD1|17|TRBV7-2|-|TRBJ1-3
TGTGCCAGCAGCTTAGGGGGACAGGGGATCTCTGGAAACACCATATATTTT
CASSLGGQGISGNTIYF
>-|15|TRBV19|-|TRBJ2-3
TGTGCCAGTAGTAACGTCGCCCGGGGAACAGATACGCAGTATTTT
CASSNVARGTDTQYF
>-|14|TRBV5-6|-|TRBJ2-2
TGTGCCAGCAGCTTTTATAGGAGAACCGGGGAGCTGTTTTTT
CASSFYRRTGELFF
>TRBD1|14|TRBV11-2|few|TRBJ1-5
TGTGCCAGCAGCCGGGACAGGGGCAATCAGCCCCAGCATTTT
CASSRDRGNQPQHF
>TRBD2|16|TRBV15|-|TRBJ2-1
TGTGCCACCAGCAGAGTGGAAGGGCGGGGGGGCAGTGAGCAGTTCTTC
CATSRVEGRGGSEQFF
>-|12|TRBV7-3|few|TRBJ1-2
TGTGCCAGCAGCCCAAGGGGTCGGGGCTACACCTTC
CASSPRGRGYTF
>TRBD2|17|TRBV7-6|-|TRBJ2-3
TGTGCCAGCAGCCGGACTAGCGGGAAGTCAAGCACAGATACGCAGTATTTT
CASSRTSGKSSTDTQYF
>TRBD1|12|TRBV19|few|TRBJ2-7
TGTGCCAGTAGTCGGACAGGGGCTCCGGAGTACTTC
CASSRTGAPEYF
>TRBD1|16|TRBV5-6|-|TRBJ1-4
TGTGCCAGCAGCTGGAGTACGGGACAGGGGTATGAAAAACTGTTTTTT
CASSWSTGQGYEKLFF
>-|17|TRBV11-2|-|TRBJ2-5
TGTGCCAGCAGCTTAGATTCAGGACTCATGTACCAAGAGACCCAGTACTTC
CASSLDSGLMYQETQYF